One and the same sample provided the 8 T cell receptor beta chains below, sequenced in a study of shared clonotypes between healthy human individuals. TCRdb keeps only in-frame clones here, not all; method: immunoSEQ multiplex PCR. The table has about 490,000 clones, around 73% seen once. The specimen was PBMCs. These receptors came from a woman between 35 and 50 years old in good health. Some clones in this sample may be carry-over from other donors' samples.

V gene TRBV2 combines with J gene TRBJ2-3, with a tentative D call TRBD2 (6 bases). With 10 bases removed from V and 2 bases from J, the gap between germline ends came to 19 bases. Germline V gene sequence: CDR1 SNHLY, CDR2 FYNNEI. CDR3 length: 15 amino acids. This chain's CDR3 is CATGGRAGNTDTQYF. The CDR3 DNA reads TGTGCCACCGGAGGGAGAGCGGGTAACACAGATACGCAGTATTTT.

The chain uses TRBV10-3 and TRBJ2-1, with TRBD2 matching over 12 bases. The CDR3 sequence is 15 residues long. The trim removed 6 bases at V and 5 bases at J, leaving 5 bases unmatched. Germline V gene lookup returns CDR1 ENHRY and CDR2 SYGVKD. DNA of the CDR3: TGTGCCATCAGCAGGACTAGCGGGACCCACAATGAGCAGTTCTTC. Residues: CAISRTSGTHNEQFF.

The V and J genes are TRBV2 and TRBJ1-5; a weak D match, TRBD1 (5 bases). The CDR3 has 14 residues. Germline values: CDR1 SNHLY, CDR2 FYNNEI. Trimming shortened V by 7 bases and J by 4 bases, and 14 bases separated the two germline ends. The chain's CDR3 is CASKTGIGNQPQHF. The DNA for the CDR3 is TGTGCCAGCAAAACAGGAATCGGGAATCAGCCCCAGCATTTT. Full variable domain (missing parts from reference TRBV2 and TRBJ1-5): EPEVTQTPSHQVTQMGQEVILRCVPISNHLYFYWYRQILGQKVEFLVSFYNNEISEKSEIFDDQFSVERPDGSNFTLKIRSTKLEDSAMYFCASKTGIGNQPQHFGDGTRLSIL.

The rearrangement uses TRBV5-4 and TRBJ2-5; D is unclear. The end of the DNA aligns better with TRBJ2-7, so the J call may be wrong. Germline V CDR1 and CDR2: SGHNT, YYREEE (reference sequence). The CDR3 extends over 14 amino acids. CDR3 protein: CASSLLTEAYEQYF. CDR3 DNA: TGTGCCAGCAGCTTGCTAACAGAAGCCTACGAGCAGTACTTC.

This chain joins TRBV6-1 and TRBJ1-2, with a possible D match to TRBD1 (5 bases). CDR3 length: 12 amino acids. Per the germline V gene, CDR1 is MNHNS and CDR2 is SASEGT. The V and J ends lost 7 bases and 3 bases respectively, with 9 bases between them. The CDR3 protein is CASTTAYYGYTF. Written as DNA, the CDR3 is TGTGCCAGCACGACAGCATACTATGGCTACACCTTC.

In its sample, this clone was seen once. The CDR3 sequence: CASSSGQGVGTGELFF. CDR3 bases: TGTGCCAGCAGCTCGGGACAGGGGGTCGGCACCGGGGAGCTGTTTTTT. This sequence joins TRBV11-1 and TRBJ2-2; 11 nucleotides match TRBD1. Germline CDR1 reads SGHAT; CDR2 reads FQDESV (reference sequence). This CDR3 is 16 amino acids long. Germline trimming cut 4 bases from V and 4 bases from J; bases unmatched to any gene: 5.

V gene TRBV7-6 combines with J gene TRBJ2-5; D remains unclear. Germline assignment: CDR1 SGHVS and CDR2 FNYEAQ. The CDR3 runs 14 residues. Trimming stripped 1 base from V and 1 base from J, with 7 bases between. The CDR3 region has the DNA TGTGCCAGCAGCTTAGTGGCAGCCCAAGAGACCCAGTACTTC. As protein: CASSLVAAQETQYF.

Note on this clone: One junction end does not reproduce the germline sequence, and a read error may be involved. This CDR3 is CASSLGEGDGYNEQFF. CDR3 bases: TGTGCTAGCAGCTTAGGGGAGGGGGACGGATACAATGAGCAGTTCTTC. The chain joins TRBV7-7 to TRBJ2-1; D is perhaps TRBD2 (7 bases). Per germline, CDR1 SSHAT and CDR2 FNYEAQ (reference sequence). The CDR3 length is 16 residues.